Sequencing of this T cell receptor beta chain was carried out in a study of blood T cells in healthy people across ages. Study-level results: Fewer expanded clones and more diversity marked long-lived versus aged donors.

Trimming removed 5 bases from V and 6 bases from J, with 17 bases in between. The CDR3 loop spans 15 amino acids. Germline-derived CDR1 and CDR2 are MNHEY and SMNVEV (reference sequence). Primers used in a second PCR of roughly 7 to 12 cycles were a sample-barcoded 5' primer and a J-beta primer mix. MiXCR, applied by TCRdb to the 5' RACE reads, yields one record per CDR3 protein. The profile shows 750,000 to 1,000,000 distinct CDR3 sequences, about 29% of them singletons. Note on this clonotype: Its specificity is unknown.

This same sample was also taken into another study, of T cells of mothers and their children. From that study: Material was donated by three healthy Caucasian mothers and their six children. Barcodes and 2-4 random nucleotides were added by M1S in the second PCR.

Input material: blood. This chain uses TRBV27 with TRBJ1-5, with D uncertain. The sequence was collected from a woman between 40 and 50 years old in good health. The CDR3 DNA follows: TGTGCCAGCAGTCCTTGGACGGCAGTCGGTCAGCCCCAGCATTTT. The encoded protein is CASSPWTAVGQPQHF.